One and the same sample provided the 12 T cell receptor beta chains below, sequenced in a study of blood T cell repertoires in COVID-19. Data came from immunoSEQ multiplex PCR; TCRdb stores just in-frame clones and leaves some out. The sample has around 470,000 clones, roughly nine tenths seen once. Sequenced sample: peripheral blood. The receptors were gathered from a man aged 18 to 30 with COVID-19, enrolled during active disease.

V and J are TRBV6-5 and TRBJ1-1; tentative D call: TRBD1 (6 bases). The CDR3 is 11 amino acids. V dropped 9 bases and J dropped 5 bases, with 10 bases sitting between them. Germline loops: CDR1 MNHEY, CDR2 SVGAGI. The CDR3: CASLRGTEAFF. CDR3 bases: TGTGCCAGTCTCAGGGGAACTGAAGCTTTCTTT.

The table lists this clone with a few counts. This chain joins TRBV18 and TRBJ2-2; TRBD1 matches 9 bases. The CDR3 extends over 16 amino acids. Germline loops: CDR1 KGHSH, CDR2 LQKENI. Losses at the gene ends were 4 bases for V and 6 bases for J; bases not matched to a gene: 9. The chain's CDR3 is CASSLTGQGAAGELFF. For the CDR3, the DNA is TGTGCCAGCTCACTCACGGGACAGGGTGCCGCCGGGGAGCTGTTTTTT.

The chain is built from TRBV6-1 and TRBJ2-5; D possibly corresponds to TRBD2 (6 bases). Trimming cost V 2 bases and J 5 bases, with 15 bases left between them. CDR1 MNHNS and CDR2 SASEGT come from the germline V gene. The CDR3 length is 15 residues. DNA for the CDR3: TGTGCCAGCAGTGAATCCCGACTAGATCGGGAGACCCAGTACTTC. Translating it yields CASSESRLDRETQYF.

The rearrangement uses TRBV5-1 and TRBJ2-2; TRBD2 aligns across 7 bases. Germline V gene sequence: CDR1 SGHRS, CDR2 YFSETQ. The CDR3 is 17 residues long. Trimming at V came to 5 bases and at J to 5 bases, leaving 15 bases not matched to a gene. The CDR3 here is CASRHVPGLSNTGELFF. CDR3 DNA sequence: TGCGCCAGCAGGCATGTACCGGGACTATCAAATACCGGGGAGCTGTTTTTT.

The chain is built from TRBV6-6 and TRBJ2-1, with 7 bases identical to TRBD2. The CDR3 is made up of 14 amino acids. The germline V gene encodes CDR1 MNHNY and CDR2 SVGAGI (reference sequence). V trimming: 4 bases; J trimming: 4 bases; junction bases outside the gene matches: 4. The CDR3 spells CASSWGGRYNEQFF. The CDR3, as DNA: TGTGCCAGCAGTTGGGGGGGTAGGTACAATGAGCAGTTCTTC.

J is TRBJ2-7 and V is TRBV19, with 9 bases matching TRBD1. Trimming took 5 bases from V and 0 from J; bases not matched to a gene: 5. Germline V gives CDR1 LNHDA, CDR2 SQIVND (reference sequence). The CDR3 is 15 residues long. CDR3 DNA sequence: TGTGCCAGTAGTGTTCCGGGACAGGGCTCCTACGAGCAGTACTTC. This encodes CASSVPGQGSYEQYF.

The CDR3 here is CASSLMTGADYEQYF. Written as DNA, the CDR3 is TGTGCCAGCAGCTTGATGACAGGGGCTGACTACGAGCAGTACTTC. This chain connects TRBV5-8 to TRBJ2-7, with 8 bases lining up with TRBD1. CDR1 and CDR2 (germline): SGHTS, YDEGEE. The CDR3 spans 15 residues. The J segment lost 3 bases and the V segment lost 1 base, leaving 6 bases of the junction unmatched.

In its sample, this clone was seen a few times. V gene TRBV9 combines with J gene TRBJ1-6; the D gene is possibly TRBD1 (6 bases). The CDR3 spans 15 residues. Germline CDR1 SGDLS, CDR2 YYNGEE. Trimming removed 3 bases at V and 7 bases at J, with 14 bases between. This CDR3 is CASSGTTGPNSPLHF. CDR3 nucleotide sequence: TGTGCCAGCAGCGGAACGACAGGTCCAAATTCACCCCTCCACTTT.

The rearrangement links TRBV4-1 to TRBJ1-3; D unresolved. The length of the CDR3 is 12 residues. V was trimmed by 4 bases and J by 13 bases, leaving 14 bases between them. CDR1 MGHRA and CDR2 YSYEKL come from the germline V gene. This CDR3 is CASSPGRGDIYF. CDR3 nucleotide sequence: TGCGCCAGCAGCCCTGGGCGCGGGGATATATATTTT.

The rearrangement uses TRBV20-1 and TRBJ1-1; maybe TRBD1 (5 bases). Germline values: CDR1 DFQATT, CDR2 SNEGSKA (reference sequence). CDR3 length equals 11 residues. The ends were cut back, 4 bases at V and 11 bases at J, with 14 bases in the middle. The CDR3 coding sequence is TGCAGTGCTAACGCGGGGGTAACTGCTTTCTTT. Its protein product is CSANAGVTAFF.

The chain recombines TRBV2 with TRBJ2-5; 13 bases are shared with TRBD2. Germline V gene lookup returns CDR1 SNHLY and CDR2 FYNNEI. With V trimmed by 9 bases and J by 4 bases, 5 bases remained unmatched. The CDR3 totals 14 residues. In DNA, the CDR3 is TGTGCCAGTCGGACTAGCGGGGGCGTAGAGACCCAGTACTTC. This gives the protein CASRTSGGVETQYF.

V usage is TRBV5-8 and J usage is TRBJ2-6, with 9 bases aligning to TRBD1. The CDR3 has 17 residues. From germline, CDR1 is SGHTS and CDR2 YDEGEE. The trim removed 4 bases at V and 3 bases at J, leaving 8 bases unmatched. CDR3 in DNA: TGTGCCAGCAGCCAAGCCTACAGGGGGCGTGGGGCCAACGTCCTGACTTTC. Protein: CASSQAYRGRGANVLTF. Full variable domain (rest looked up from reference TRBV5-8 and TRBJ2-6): EAGVTQSPTHLIKTRGQQATLRCSPISGHTSVYWYQQALGLGLQFLLWYDEGEERNRGNFPPRFSGRQFPNYSSELNVNALELEDSALYLCASSQAYRGRGANVLTFGAGSRLTVL.